The rows below give T cell receptor beta chains drawn from one sample of a study of blood T cell repertoires in COVID-19. Assay used: immunoSEQ multiplex PCR; TCRdb lists only in-frame clones, some missing. The sample shows 300,000 to 400,000 clones, 80% to 90% of them seen only once. The sample was PBMCs or T cells enriched from blood (not recorded which). Receptors were obtained from a man aged 18 to 29 who had recovered from COVID-19. CDR3s include the opening cysteine and the closing phenylalanine or tryptophan. A D gene is named only where the DNA matches it firmly. For some rows the clone size is stated as once, few or many, or as a class when expanded; others skip it.

j_call,clone_size,d_call,v_call,cdr3_aa,cdr3_nt
TRBJ1-1,once,-,TRBV7-9,CASSLNEATEAFF,TGTGCCAGCAGCTTAAACGAAGCCACTGAAGCTTTCTTT
TRBJ2-1,-,TRBD1,TRBV5-4,CASSFRGQGYNEQFF,TGTGCCAGCAGTTTCCGGGGACAGGGCTACAATGAGCAGTTCTTC
TRBJ2-1,-,-,TRBV6-2/TRBV6-3,CASSYSGLAKQFF,TGTGCCAGCAGTTACTCGGGGCTAGCGAAACAGTTCTTC
TRBJ1-3,-,-,TRBV19,CATTDSSGNTIYF,TGTGCCACCACGGACAGCTCTGGAAACACCATATATTTT
TRBJ2-5,-,TRBD1,TRBV4-3,CASSQEAGGRETQYF,TGCGCCAGCAGCCAAGAAGCAGGGGGAAGGGAGACCCAGTACTTC
TRBJ2-7,-,TRBD2,TRBV2,CASSPGTSGYEQYF,TGTGCCAGCAGTCCCGGGACTAGCGGATACGAGCAGTACTTC
TRBJ2-3,once,TRBD2,TRBV6-4,CASREGGLATDTQYF,TGTGCCAGTAGAGAAGGGGGACTAGCTACAGATACGCAGTATTTT
TRBJ2-1,-,-,TRBV7-9,CASSLAGGEQFF,TGTGCCAGCAGCTTAGCGGGAGGCGAGCAGTTCTTC
TRBJ1-2,-,-,TRBV11-2,CASSLVMDIRYGYTF,TGTGCCAGCAGCTTAGTAATGGACATTCGTTATGGCTACACCTTC
TRBJ2-7,-,-,TRBV21-1,CASSNRGSGTYEQYF,TGTGCCAGCAGCAATCGTGGGAGTGGCACCTACGAGCAGTACTTC
TRBJ1-2,few,TRBD1,TRBV28,CASFGTAYGYTF,TGTGCCAGCTTCGGGACAGCCTATGGCTACACCTTC
TRBJ1-1,-,-,TRBV6-5,CASTLRRGDTEAFF,TGTGCCAGCACCCTGAGGCGCGGGGACACTGAAGCTTTCTTT
TRBJ1-2,-,TRBD1,TRBV6-5,CASSYSRTGVDGYTF,TGTGCCAGCAGTTACTCCCGGACAGGGGTTGATGGCTACACCTTC
TRBJ2-1,-,TRBD1,TRBV11-2,CASSGTGVPNEQFF,TGTGCCAGCAGCGGGACAGGGGTACCCAATGAGCAGTTCTTC
TRBJ1-5,-,-,TRBV7-2,CASSLAVAGVDSNQPQHF,TGTGCCAGCAGCTTAGCGGTAGCAGGGGTCGATAGCAATCAGCCCCAGCATTTT
TRBJ1-2,-,TRBD1,TRBV7-2,CASSTGGYNYGYTF,TGTGCCAGCAGCACAGGGGGCTATAACTATGGCTACACCTTC
TRBJ2-3,-,-,TRBV5-8,CASSLRANTQYF,TGTGCCAGCAGCTTGCGTGCGAATACGCAGTATTTT
TRBJ1-1,-,-,TRBV18,CASSPQPGEAFF,TGTGCCAGCTCACCGCAGCCGGGGGAAGCTTTCTTT
TRBJ1-4,-,-,TRBV12-3/TRBV12-4,CASSLETGEKLFF,TGTGCCAGCAGTTTAGAGACAGGCGAAAAACTGTTTTTT
TRBJ2-1,-,TRBD1,TRBV9,CASSLPGQANNEQFF,TGTGCCAGCAGCCTACCGGGACAGGCTAACAATGAGCAGTTCTTC
TRBJ1-4,-,-,TRBV2,CASDMSQGWSEKLFF,TGTGCCAGCGATATGTCGCAGGGATGGAGTGAAAAACTGTTTTTT
TRBJ1-2,once,TRBD1,TRBV11-2,CASSLRDSPLYGYTF,TGTGCCAGCAGCCTCCGGGACAGCCCCCTCTATGGCTACACCTTC
TRBJ2-5,-,TRBD2,TRBV12-5,CASGLSGGSVTQYF,TGTGCTAGTGGTTTGAGCGGGGGCTCAGTGACCCAGTACTTC
TRBJ2-7,-,-,TRBV30,CAWSLGGGNNEQYF,TGTGCCTGGAGTCTAGGAGGGGGCAATAACGAGCAGTACTTC
TRBJ2-3,-,-,TRBV7-9,CASSLHLTSTDTQYF,TGTGCCAGCAGCTTACACTTAACTAGCACAGATACGCAGTATTTT
TRBJ2-1,few,TRBD2,TRBV28,CASSFLAGGYNEQFF,TGTGCCAGCAGTTTTCTAGCGGGAGGCTACAATGAGCAGTTCTTC
TRBJ1-1,-,TRBD1,TRBV5-6,CASSWGDRGHTEAFF,TGTGCCAGCAGCTGGGGGGACAGGGGGCACACTGAAGCTTTCTTT
TRBJ2-2,-,TRBD1,TRBV2,CASRRTSRPPDRRNTGELFF,TGTGCCAGCAGACGGACTTCTCGACCCCCGGACAGGAGAAACACCGGGGAGCTGTTTTTT
TRBJ1-1,-,TRBD1,TRBV6-5,CASSTPGTGKAFF,TGTGCCAGCAGCACACCCGGGACAGGGAAAGCTTTCTTT
TRBJ2-7,-,-,TRBV7-6,CASSLGDRTYEQYF,TGTGCCAGCAGCTTAGGCGACAGGACCTACGAGCAGTACTTC
TRBJ1-4,-,-,TRBV7-9,CASSSRRTKQGTNEKLFF,TGTGCCAGCAGCTCACGCCGAACAAAACAGGGTACTAATGAAAAACTGTTTTTT
TRBJ2-7,-,TRBD1,TRBV9,CASSVAPGQGADEQYF,TGTGCCAGCAGCGTAGCCCCAGGACAGGGGGCTGACGAGCAGTACTTC
TRBJ2-7,-,-,TRBV11-2,CASSFYTDPRGEQYF,TGTGCCAGCAGTTTCTACACAGATCCAAGGGGTGAGCAGTACTTC
TRBJ1-1,-,TRBD1,TRBV19,CASSIDLGQLNTEAFF,TGTGCCAGTAGTATAGATCTGGGACAGCTGAACACTGAAGCTTTCTTT
TRBJ1-2,-,TRBD1,TRBV2,CASSEALGQGHGYTF,TGTGCCAGCAGTGAAGCGCTCGGACAGGGCCATGGCTACACCTTC
TRBJ2-1,-,-,TRBV29-1,CSVELYRGGNEQFF,TGCAGCGTTGAACTTTACAGGGGGGGCAATGAGCAGTTCTTC
TRBJ2-2,few,-,TRBV7-9,CASSLDRLQTGTGELFF,TGTGCCAGCAGCTTAGATCGACTCCAGACTGGGACCGGGGAGCTGTTTTTT
TRBJ2-3,-,TRBD2,TRBV7-2,CAIGTSGTILTDTQYF,TGTGCTATAGGGACTAGCGGGACCATTCTCACAGATACGCAGTATTTT
TRBJ2-7,-,-,TRBV12-3/TRBV12-4,CASSFSDPREQYF,TGTGCCAGCAGTTTTAGTGACCCGAGGGAGCAGTACTTC
TRBJ2-5,-,-,TRBV19,CASSTHQTQYF,TGTGCCAGTAGTACCCATCAGACCCAGTACTTC
TRBJ1-2,-,TRBD1,TRBV3-1/TRBV3-2,CASSPRGQGNNYGYTF,TGTGCCAGCAGCCCCCGGGGACAGGGGAATAACTATGGCTACACCTTC
TRBJ2-2,-,-,TRBV4-2,CASSQARGAANTGELFF,TGTGCCAGCAGCCAAGCCAGGGGAGCGGCGAACACCGGGGAGCTGTTTTTT
TRBJ2-5,-,TRBD2,TRBV28,CASSSRLAGGGETQYF,TGTGCCAGCAGTTCAAGACTAGCGGGAGGCGGAGAGACCCAGTACTTC
TRBJ2-4,-,TRBD1,TRBV18,CASSPPTGTQLGKNIQYF,TGTGCCAGCTCACCACCGACAGGGACCCAACTTGGCAAAAACATTCAGTACTTC
TRBJ2-7,once,TRBD2,TRBV3-1/TRBV3-2,CASSQERLAGPYEQYF,TGTGCCAGCAGCCAAGAACGCCTAGCGGGTCCGTACGAGCAGTACTTC
TRBJ1-5,-,-,TRBV7-9,CASSSSTGNQPQHF,TGTGCCAGCAGCTCATCCACGGGCAATCAGCCCCAGCATTTT
TRBJ2-2,once,-,TRBV5-6,CASHQDSRTGELFF,TGTGCCAGCCACCAAGACAGTCGCACCGGGGAGCTGTTTTTT
TRBJ2-7,-,-,TRBV19,CASSTLRGGYEQYF,TGTGCCAGTAGTACTCTCAGGGGCGGATACGAGCAGTACTTC
TRBJ1-2,-,-,TRBV3-1/TRBV3-2,CASSHHSGLGHTF,TGTGCCAGCAGCCATCACAGCGGGCTCGGACACACCTTC
TRBJ1-2,-,-,TRBV28,CASSLQDRGYTF,TGTGCCAGCAGTTTGCAGGATCGTGGCTACACCTTC
TRBJ1-6,-,TRBD1,TRBV27,CASRKLGTGTDNSPLHF,TGTGCCAGCAGAAAGCTTGGGACAGGGACTGATAATTCACCCCTCCACTTT
TRBJ2-5,-,TRBD2,TRBV10-3,CASNSGSQETQYF,TGTGCCAGTAATAGCGGGTCCCAAGAGACCCAGTACTTC
TRBJ2-1,few,TRBD2,TRBV29-1,CSVEGLAGANEQFF,TGCAGCGTTGAGGGGTTAGCGGGGGCCAATGAGCAGTTCTTC
TRBJ2-2,-,TRBD1,TRBV19,CASSPGTGGTGELFF,TGTGCCAGTAGCCCCGGGACAGGGGGAACCGGGGAGCTGTTTTTT
TRBJ2-5,-,-,TRBV19,CASKSRQETQYF,TGTGCCAGTAAGTCCAGACAAGAGACCCAGTACTTC
TRBJ1-1,-,TRBD1,TRBV7-9,CASSQQGNIGNTEAFF,TGTGCCAGCAGCCAACAGGGGAACATTGGGAACACTGAAGCTTTCTTT
TRBJ2-2,once,-,TRBV11-3,CASSPTGVWANTGELFF,TGTGCCAGCAGCCCGACCGGGGTCTGGGCGAACACCGGGGAGCTGTTTTTT
TRBJ2-1,-,TRBD2,TRBV18,CASFTSGVQDEQFF,TGTGCCAGCTTTACTAGCGGGGTTCAGGATGAGCAGTTCTTC
TRBJ1-5,-,-,TRBV6-5,CASSYYGVGGQPQHF,TGTGCCAGCAGTTACTATGGGGTAGGGGGTCAGCCCCAGCATTTT
TRBJ1-5,-,TRBD1,TRBV29-1,CSVETGGIDQPQHF,TGCAGCGTTGAGACAGGGGGCATCGATCAGCCCCAGCATTTT